The rows below give T cell receptor beta chains drawn from one sample of a study of T cell responses to AZD1222 COVID-19 vaccine. Profiled with immunoSEQ multiplex PCR; TCRdb holds only in-frame clones, not every one. This table has 130,000 to 150,000 clones, around 83% appearing once. The source material was peripheral blood, sampled 28 days after the second AZD1222 dose. The receptors shown here come from an adult who received the AZD1222 COVID-19 vaccine. CDR3s include the opening cysteine and the closing phenylalanine or tryptophan. Each record gives: CDR3 length, V gene, D gene, clone size, J gene, CDR3 protein, CDR3 DNA. A D gene is named only where the DNA matches it firmly. Size values are once, few and many counts, or a class for expanded clones, and some rows have none.

cdr3_length: 13; v_call: TRBV9; d_call: NA; clone_size: NA; j_call: TRBJ1-6; cdr3_aa: CASKGPLNSPLHF; cdr3_nt: TGTGCCAGCAAGGGACCGTTAAATTCACCCCTCCACTTT
cdr3_length: 16; v_call: TRBV3-1/TRBV3-2; d_call: TRBD2; clone_size: NA; j_call: TRBJ2-1; cdr3_aa: CASSQDSGLVGNEQFF; cdr3_nt: TGTGCCAGCAGCCAAGACTCGGGACTAGTAGGTAATGAGCAGTTCTTC
cdr3_length: 15; v_call: TRBV4-2; d_call: NA; clone_size: NA; j_call: TRBJ2-1; cdr3_aa: CASNPQGRAYNEQFF; cdr3_nt: TGTGCCAGCAATCCTCAGGGGAGGGCCTACAATGAGCAGTTCTTC
cdr3_length: 12; v_call: TRBV12-3/TRBV12-4; d_call: NA; clone_size: NA; j_call: TRBJ2-3; cdr3_aa: CASRAEIDTQYF; cdr3_nt: TGTGCCAGCAGGGCGGAGATCGATACGCAGTATTTT
cdr3_length: 14; v_call: TRBV29-1; d_call: TRBD1; clone_size: NA; j_call: TRBJ2-3; cdr3_aa: CSEKGAESTDTQYF; cdr3_nt: TGCAGCGAAAAGGGGGCGGAAAGCACAGATACGCAGTATTTT
cdr3_length: 16; v_call: TRBV10-3; d_call: TRBD1; clone_size: once; j_call: TRBJ1-2; cdr3_aa: CAISDSRDSDPYGYTF; cdr3_nt: TGTGCCATCAGTGACTCCCGGGACAGCGACCCCTATGGCTACACCTTC
cdr3_length: 14; v_call: TRBV2; d_call: NA; clone_size: NA; j_call: TRBJ2-3; cdr3_aa: CASSAGRGTDTQYF; cdr3_nt: TGTGCCAGCAGTGCGGGACGAGGCACAGATACGCAGTATTTT
cdr3_length: 15; v_call: TRBV4-2; d_call: TRBD2; clone_size: NA; j_call: TRBJ2-3; cdr3_aa: CASSQGLAGEYTQYF; cdr3_nt: TGTGCCAGCAGCCAGGGTCTAGCGGGGGAGTATACGCAGTATTTT
cdr3_length: 14; v_call: TRBV7-9; d_call: NA; clone_size: NA; j_call: TRBJ1-5; cdr3_aa: CASSLEGYPQPQHF; cdr3_nt: TGTGCCAGCAGCTTAGAAGGGTATCCTCAGCCCCAGCATTTT
cdr3_length: 14; v_call: TRBV6-2/TRBV6-3; d_call: NA; clone_size: once; j_call: TRBJ2-2; cdr3_aa: CASSPTEWPGELFF; cdr3_nt: TGTGCCAGCAGCCCGACCGAGTGGCCCGGGGAGCTGTTTTTT
cdr3_length: 17; v_call: TRBV18; d_call: TRBD2; clone_size: NA; j_call: TRBJ2-3; cdr3_aa: CASSLSPSGGITDTQYF; cdr3_nt: TGTGCCAGCTCACTCTCCCCTAGCGGGGGGATCACAGATACGCAGTATTTT
cdr3_length: 11; v_call: TRBV3-1/TRBV3-2; d_call: NA; clone_size: NA; j_call: TRBJ1-2; cdr3_aa: CASSRGGGYTF; cdr3_nt: TGTGCCAGCAGTAGGGGAGGTGGCTACACCTTC
cdr3_length: 10; v_call: TRBV29-1; d_call: NA; clone_size: once; j_call: TRBJ1-1; cdr3_aa: CSVLTTEAFF; cdr3_nt: TGCAGCGTCCTCACCACTGAAGCTTTCTTT
cdr3_length: 14; v_call: TRBV28; d_call: NA; clone_size: NA; j_call: TRBJ1-6; cdr3_aa: CASSWTEYNSPLHF; cdr3_nt: TGTGCCAGCAGTTGGACAGAGTATAATTCACCCCTCCACTTT
cdr3_length: 18; v_call: TRBV4-2; d_call: TRBD2; clone_size: NA; j_call: TRBJ2-3; cdr3_aa: CASSQGSGLAGGLDTQYF; cdr3_nt: TGTGCCAGCAGCCAAGGTTCGGGACTAGCGGGGGGGTTAGATACGCAGTATTTT
cdr3_length: 13; v_call: TRBV19; d_call: NA; clone_size: NA; j_call: TRBJ1-4; cdr3_aa: CASSIYGNEKLFF; cdr3_nt: TGTGCCAGTAGTATCTATGGAAATGAAAAACTGTTTTTT
cdr3_length: 15; v_call: TRBV4-1; d_call: TRBD2; clone_size: NA; j_call: TRBJ2-3; cdr3_aa: CASSLTSGERHTQYF; cdr3_nt: TGCGCCAGCAGCCTTACTAGCGGGGAGCGCCATACGCAGTATTTT
cdr3_length: 15; v_call: TRBV6-5; d_call: TRBD2; clone_size: NA; j_call: TRBJ2-7; cdr3_aa: CASSLAGRSSYEQYF; cdr3_nt: TGTGCCAGCAGTTTAGCGGGACGGAGCTCCTACGAGCAGTACTTC
cdr3_length: 14; v_call: TRBV5-8; d_call: NA; clone_size: once; j_call: TRBJ1-4; cdr3_aa: CASSPGLIREKLFF; cdr3_nt: TGTGCCAGCAGCCCGGGCCTGATTCGGGAAAAACTGTTTTTT
cdr3_length: 16; v_call: TRBV4-2; d_call: NA; clone_size: NA; j_call: TRBJ1-4; cdr3_aa: CASSQPPRGANEKLFF; cdr3_nt: TGTGCCAGCAGCCAACCCCCACGGGGAGCTAATGAAAAACTGTTTTTT
cdr3_length: 14; v_call: TRBV6-5; d_call: NA; clone_size: NA; j_call: TRBJ2-3; cdr3_aa: CASSPPGREDTQYF; cdr3_nt: TGTGCCAGCAGCCCCCCGGGACGTGAAGATACGCAGTATTTT
cdr3_length: 14; v_call: TRBV28; d_call: NA; clone_size: NA; j_call: TRBJ2-3; cdr3_aa: CASSLGVFNQPQYF; cdr3_nt: TGTGCCAGCAGTTTAGGGGTATTCAATCAGCCCCAGTATTTT
cdr3_length: 13; v_call: TRBV15; d_call: NA; clone_size: NA; j_call: TRBJ1-4; cdr3_aa: CATSRGLTEKLFF; cdr3_nt: TGTGCCACCAGCAGGGGGCTGACTGAAAAACTGTTTTTT
cdr3_length: 15; v_call: TRBV5-4; d_call: TRBD1; clone_size: NA; j_call: TRBJ1-3; cdr3_aa: CASSQDRTSGNTIYF; cdr3_nt: TGTGCCAGCAGCCAGGACAGGACCTCTGGAAACACCATATATTTT
cdr3_length: 13; v_call: TRBV5-1; d_call: TRBD1; clone_size: once; j_call: TRBJ2-7; cdr3_aa: CASSLQGANEQYF; cdr3_nt: TGCGCCAGCAGCCTACAGGGGGCCAACGAGCAGTACTTC
cdr3_length: 14; v_call: TRBV4-1; d_call: NA; clone_size: NA; j_call: TRBJ1-3; cdr3_aa: CASSQGSSGNTIYF; cdr3_nt: TGCGCCAGCAGCCAGGGGTCCTCTGGAAACACCATATATTTT
cdr3_length: 14; v_call: TRBV19; d_call: NA; clone_size: NA; j_call: TRBJ1-2; cdr3_aa: CASSIAGGVYGYTF; cdr3_nt: TGTGCCAGTAGTATCGCGGGGGGAGTGTACGGCTACACCTTC
cdr3_length: 13; v_call: TRBV29-1; d_call: NA; clone_size: NA; j_call: TRBJ1-5; cdr3_aa: CSVRAGEGQPQHF; cdr3_nt: TGCAGCGTTCGGGCGGGGGAGGGTCAGCCCCAGCATTTT
cdr3_length: 11; v_call: TRBV20-1; d_call: TRBD1; clone_size: NA; j_call: TRBJ2-1; cdr3_aa: CSTERPFTGVF; cdr3_nt: TGCAGTACCGAGAGGCCATTCACAGGGGTCTTC
cdr3_length: 16; v_call: TRBV3-1/TRBV3-2; d_call: TRBD1; clone_size: NA; j_call: TRBJ1-5; cdr3_aa: CASSGAGGIGNQPQHF; cdr3_nt: TGTGCCAGCAGCGGGGCAGGGGGGATCGGGAATCAGCCCCAGCATTTT
cdr3_length: 15; v_call: TRBV11-2; d_call: NA; clone_size: NA; j_call: TRBJ2-5; cdr3_aa: CASSPLTGHQETQYF; cdr3_nt: TGTGCCAGCAGCCCATTGACAGGCCACCAAGAGACCCAGTACTTC
cdr3_length: 17; v_call: TRBV7-9; d_call: TRBD2; clone_size: NA; j_call: TRBJ2-1; cdr3_aa: CASSLARLAGGHNEQFF; cdr3_nt: TGTGCCAGCAGCTTAGCGAGACTTGCGGGGGGGCACAATGAGCAGTTCTTC
cdr3_length: 17; v_call: TRBV18; d_call: NA; clone_size: NA; j_call: TRBJ1-2; cdr3_aa: CASSPRGSSDTGYGYTF; cdr3_nt: TGTGCCAGCTCACCACGCGGTTCCTCGGACACGGGCTATGGCTACACCTTC
cdr3_length: 17; v_call: TRBV18; d_call: NA; clone_size: NA; j_call: TRBJ1-3; cdr3_aa: CASSPPGWRSSGNTIYF; cdr3_nt: TGTGCCAGCTCACCACCGGGATGGCGCTCCTCTGGAAACACCATATATTTT
cdr3_length: 14; v_call: TRBV7-2; d_call: NA; clone_size: NA; j_call: TRBJ1-1; cdr3_aa: CASSPEGGITEAFF; cdr3_nt: TGTGCCAGCAGTCCGGAGGGAGGGATCACTGAAGCTTTCTTT
cdr3_length: 15; v_call: TRBV5-1; d_call: TRBD2; clone_size: NA; j_call: TRBJ2-2; cdr3_aa: CASSLELAGAGELFF; cdr3_nt: TGCGCCAGCAGCTTGGAACTAGCGGGGGCCGGGGAGCTGTTTTTT
cdr3_length: 16; v_call: TRBV18; d_call: NA; clone_size: NA; j_call: TRBJ1-3; cdr3_aa: CASSPSGPRSGNTIYF; cdr3_nt: TGTGCCAGCTCACCGTCGGGCCCTCGGTCTGGAAACACCATATATTTT
cdr3_length: 14; v_call: TRBV7-9; d_call: NA; clone_size: once; j_call: TRBJ2-1; cdr3_aa: CASTQDTSYNEQFF; cdr3_nt: TGTGCCAGCACACAGGATACTTCCTACAATGAGCAGTTCTTC
cdr3_length: 13; v_call: TRBV5-3; d_call: NA; clone_size: NA; j_call: TRBJ2-5; cdr3_aa: CARSLANQETQYF; cdr3_nt: TGTGCCAGAAGCTTGGCCAATCAAGAGACCCAGTACTTC
cdr3_length: 13; v_call: TRBV5-1; d_call: NA; clone_size: NA; j_call: TRBJ1-2; cdr3_aa: CASSSTLNGGYTF; cdr3_nt: TGCGCCAGCAGCTCGACGCTCAATGGGGGCTACACCTTC
cdr3_length: 14; v_call: TRBV3-1/TRBV3-2; d_call: NA; clone_size: NA; j_call: TRBJ2-7; cdr3_aa: CASSRGSNTYEQYF; cdr3_nt: TGTGCCAGCAGCCGGGGCAGCAACACCTACGAGCAGTACTTC
cdr3_length: 13; v_call: TRBV6-5; d_call: NA; clone_size: NA; j_call: TRBJ1-1; cdr3_aa: CASRDTGSPEAFF; cdr3_nt: TGTGCCAGCAGAGACACAGGGAGTCCTGAAGCTTTCTTT
cdr3_length: 14; v_call: TRBV28; d_call: NA; clone_size: NA; j_call: TRBJ2-7; cdr3_aa: CASQLPGASYEQYF; cdr3_nt: TGTGCCAGCCAACTCCCGGGGGCCTCCTACGAGCAGTACTTC
cdr3_length: 21; v_call: TRBV5-3; d_call: TRBD1; clone_size: NA; j_call: TRBJ1-4; cdr3_aa: CDRSFCAPYTVHTGDNEKLFF; cdr3_nt: TGTGACAGAAGCTTCTGTGCCCCATACACAGTCCATACAGGGGATAATGAAAAACTGTTTTTT
cdr3_length: 15; v_call: TRBV4-1; d_call: TRBD1; clone_size: NA; j_call: TRBJ1-5; cdr3_aa: CASSQPDRDNQPQHF; cdr3_nt: TGCGCCAGCAGCCAACCCGACAGGGACAATCAGCCCCAGCATTTT
cdr3_length: 17; v_call: TRBV6-1; d_call: TRBD2; clone_size: NA; j_call: TRBJ2-2; cdr3_aa: CASSAGLAVENTGELFF; cdr3_nt: TGTGCCAGCAGTGCGGGACTAGCGGTCGAGAACACCGGGGAGCTGTTTTTT
cdr3_length: 13; v_call: TRBV6-5; d_call: NA; clone_size: NA; j_call: TRBJ2-7; cdr3_aa: CASSLLGGYEQYF; cdr3_nt: TGTGCCAGCAGTCTCTTAGGGGGGTACGAGCAGTACTTC
cdr3_length: 15; v_call: TRBV4-1; d_call: NA; clone_size: NA; j_call: TRBJ2-1; cdr3_aa: CASTHEGSSYNEQFF; cdr3_nt: TGCGCCAGCACTCACGAGGGGAGCTCCTACAATGAGCAGTTCTTC
cdr3_length: 12; v_call: TRBV30; d_call: NA; clone_size: NA; j_call: TRBJ1-1; cdr3_aa: CAWSVQRTEAFF; cdr3_nt: TGTGCCTGGAGTGTACAGAGAACTGAAGCTTTCTTT
cdr3_length: 15; v_call: TRBV25-1; d_call: NA; clone_size: NA; j_call: TRBJ1-1; cdr3_aa: CASSELTGAQTEAFF; cdr3_nt: TGTGCCAGCAGTGAATTGACCGGGGCGCAGACTGAAGCTTTCTTT
cdr3_length: 15; v_call: TRBV2; d_call: NA; clone_size: NA; j_call: TRBJ2-1; cdr3_aa: CASSESGQLYNEQFF; cdr3_nt: TGTGCCAGCAGTGAGAGCGGGCAGCTCTACAATGAGCAGTTCTTC
cdr3_length: 17; v_call: TRBV3-1/TRBV3-2; d_call: NA; clone_size: NA; j_call: TRBJ1-1; cdr3_aa: CASSQDREGYMNGEAFF; cdr3_nt: TGTGCCAGCAGCCAAGATCGAGAAGGCTACATGAACGGTGAAGCTTTCTTT
cdr3_length: 13; v_call: TRBV5-1; d_call: NA; clone_size: NA; j_call: TRBJ1-2; cdr3_aa: CASSLEGGYGYTF; cdr3_nt: TGCGCCAGCAGCCTGGAGGGTGGCTATGGCTACACCTTC
cdr3_length: 11; v_call: TRBV30; d_call: TRBD1; clone_size: NA; j_call: TRBJ1-2; cdr3_aa: CAWSVGGGLTF; cdr3_nt: TGTGCCTGGAGTGTAGGAGGGGGCCTCACCTTC
cdr3_length: 14; v_call: TRBV2; d_call: NA; clone_size: once; j_call: TRBJ1-5; cdr3_aa: CASSEGQGNQPQHF; cdr3_nt: TGTGCCAGCAGTGAAGGACAGGGCAATCAGCCCCAGCATTTT
cdr3_length: 23; v_call: TRBV24-1; d_call: NA; clone_size: NA; j_call: TRBJ2-7; cdr3_aa: CATSDFSGTEPYQYPRSSYEQYF; cdr3_nt: TGTGCCACCAGTGATTTCTCCGGGACGGAACCCTACCAGTACCCCAGGAGCTCCTACGAGCAGTACTTC
cdr3_length: 16; v_call: TRBV24-1; d_call: TRBD1; clone_size: NA; j_call: TRBJ1-2; cdr3_aa: CATSDSTGTGAGGYTF; cdr3_nt: TGTGCCACCAGTGATTCTACCGGGACAGGGGCAGGTGGCTACACCTTC